The T cell receptor beta chain under discussion was sequenced for a study of cytomegalovirus exposure and HLA in healthy donors. General study results and limits: A few of the chains that were CMV-associated were confirmed in vitro to be specific for CMV antigens.

In germline, CDR1 is GTSNPN, CDR2 SVGIG (reference sequence). This CDR3 region has 18 residues. V lost 2 bases to trimming and J lost 4 bases, with 23 bases between them. The PCR ran on 60 Vbeta and 13 Jbeta primers. This table comes from immunoSEQ multiplex PCR, and its TCRdb copy is limited to in-frame clones, with some not included. The sample has approximately 190,000 clones, 75% to 85% seen once. With regard to this clone: Its antigen is unknown.

The origin of this receptor is a woman between 25 and 40 years old in good health and CMV-seropositive. The V call is TRBV30, the J call TRBJ1-4; perhaps TRBD1 as D (5 bases). Sequencing was performed on PBMCs. CDR3 nucleotides: TGTGCCTGGAGTAGGGGCAGGGAGGGGTTGGTCCTTAATGAAAAACTGTTTTTT. Encoded protein: CAWSRGREGLVLNEKLFF.